Listed here are 9 T cell receptor beta chains from one sample, sequenced in a study of TIL therapy for anti-PD-1-resistant metastatic lung cancer. This was the immunoSEQ v3 assay. Generated by immunoSEQ multiplex PCR, the TCRdb table keeps only in-frame clones and is missing some. The sample records 35,000 to 55,000 clones, less than 80% being singletons. Time point in this sample: pre-treatment sample, taken before nivolumab and TIL therapy. Sequenced material: blood, taken at baseline. The receptors here all came from a man aged 65 to 79 with non-small cell lung cancer.

V gene TRBV6-1 combines with J gene TRBJ2-1; D is unresolved. The CDR3 has 11 amino acids. The V and J ends lost 7 bases and 4 bases respectively, with 5 bases between them. The V gene's germline CDR1 is MNHNS and CDR2 SASEGT. CDR3 in DNA: TGTGCCAGCACCCATTACAATGAGCAGTTCTTC. Its protein product is CASTHYNEQFF.

This chain joins TRBV5-1 and TRBJ2-3; 8 bases match TRBD2. Germline V gene data show CDR1 as SGHRS and CDR2 as YFSETQ. After removal of 2 bases from V and 3 bases from J, the junction contained 8 bases not matched to a gene. CDR3 length: 16 amino acids. The CDR3 nucleotides are TGCGCCAGCAGCTTAAGGGGACTAGGGGCAACAGATACGCAGTATTTT. Translation: CASSLRGLGATDTQYF.

The chain has TRBV6-5 and TRBJ2-7; D may be TRBD1 (5 bases). The CDR3 is 13 amino acids. The germline CDR1 and CDR2 sequences are MNHEY and SVGAGI. V lost 4 bases to trimming and J lost 3 bases, with 10 bases between them. This CDR3 is CASSWGRLYEQYF. The CDR3 nucleotides are TGTGCCAGCAGTTGGGGCAGGCTCTACGAGCAGTACTTC.

The rearrangement links TRBV5-1 to TRBJ1-1; D gene unclear. CDR3 length: 13 residues. CDR1 is SGHRS, CDR2 YFSETQ, per germline. V shed 2 bases and J shed 5 bases, with 10 bases lying between them. The CDR3 DNA reads TGCGCCAGCAGCTTTAACCGGGAGACTGAAGCTTTCTTT. Amino acids: CASSFNRETEAFF.

V usage is TRBV9 and J usage is TRBJ1-2; TRBD1 might be the D (6 bases). CDR3 length equals 16 residues. V was cut by 5 bases and J by 0 bases, with 17 bases left in between. CDR1 and CDR2 (germline): SGDLS, YYNGEE. The CDR3 loop reads CASRGASAAANYGYTF. In DNA form, the CDR3 reads TGTGCCAGCAGGGGGGCCTCGGCGGCAGCTAACTATGGCTACACCTTC.

V and J are TRBV6-4 and TRBJ2-2; 9 bases are a match to TRBD1. CDR3 size: 15 residues. The junction had 5 bases not matched to a gene; V was cut back by 4 bases and J by 5 bases. The germline gives CDR1 MRHNA, CDR2 SNTAGT. CDR3 coding DNA: TGTGCCAGCAGTGGGGTCGGGACAGGGACCGGGGAGCTGTTTTTT. Translation gives CASSGVGTGTGELFF.

The chain carries TRBV7-2 and TRBJ2-3; TRBD1 matches 7 bases. Unmatched junction bases numbered 4, after V lost 4 bases and J lost 0 bases. CDR3 size: 15 residues. Germline values: CDR1 SGHTA, CDR2 FQGNSA. The CDR3 region is CASSSRQGSTDTQYF. The CDR3 DNA follows: TGTGCCAGCAGCTCCCGACAGGGAAGCACAGATACGCAGTATTTT.

The chain recombines TRBV27 with TRBJ2-7, with 14 bases aligning to TRBD2. The germline CDR1 and CDR2 sequences are MNHEY and SMNVEV (reference sequence). The CDR3 spans 14 residues. V lost 4 bases, J lost 4 bases, and 0 bases stayed unmatched. The CDR3 is CASSWTSGRYEQYF. The CDR3 DNA is TGTGCCAGCAGTTGGACTAGCGGGAGGTACGAGCAGTACTTC.

The CDR3 region has the DNA TGCGCCAGCAGCTTGGACAGGGGCGGTAATGAGCAGTTCTTC. Its protein is CASSLDRGGNEQFF. This chain connects TRBV5-1 to TRBJ2-1, with 7 bases matching TRBD1. From germline, CDR1 is SGHRS and CDR2 YFSETQ. This CDR3 has 14 amino acids. V was pared by 0 bases and J by 7 bases, with 4 bases of the junction left unmatched.